A selection of T cell receptor beta chains follows, all from one sample in a study of CD8 T cells in ankylosing spondylitis. TCRdb itself ran the 5' RACE reads through MiXCR, one entry per CDR3 protein. The sample holds roughly 230,000 distinct CDR3 sequences, 8% to 9% seen once. The specimen sequenced was blood, either unsorted or a sorted T cell fraction (not recorded which). These receptors all come from a female donor with ankylosing spondylitis or in good health (not recorded which). The CDR3 runs from the conserved cysteine through the conserved F or W. A D gene is named only where the DNA matches it firmly. Expanded clones get a size class; other rows say once, few or many, or leave the size out.

cdr3_nt | cdr3_aa | v_call | cdr3_length | j_call | clone_size | d_call
TGTGCCAGCAGCCTAGGGGGGGCGGGTAAAGATACGCAGTATTTT | CASSLGGAGKDTQYF | TRBV7-2 | 15 | TRBJ2-3 | many | -
TGTGCCAGCAGCGCAGCGGATCAGCCCCAGCATTTT | CASSAADQPQHF | TRBV7-9 | 12 | TRBJ1-5 | many | -
TGCGCCAGCAGCCAAGCCCAGACAGGGAACACTGAAGCTTTCTTT | CASSQAQTGNTEAFF | TRBV4-3 | 15 | TRBJ1-1 | many | -
TGTGCCAGCAGCTTGGGGACAGGGAACTTCAAGGGTGCCGGGGAGCTGTTTTTT | CASSLGTGNFKGAGELFF | TRBV11-2 | 18 | TRBJ2-2 | many | TRBD1
TGTGCCAGCAGTACGGGAGAGCACTACAATGAGCAGTTCTTC | CASSTGEHYNEQFF | TRBV28 | 14 | TRBJ2-1 | many | -
TGCAGCGTCGACCCCCCGGGACTAGGGGGGTCAGCGCAGTTCTTC | CSVDPPGLGGSAQFF | TRBV29-1 | 15 | TRBJ2-1 | many | TRBD2
TGCGCCAGCAGCTTGGGACCCGGGGGCATTCAGTACTTC | CASSLGPGGIQYF | TRBV5-1 | 13 | TRBJ2-4 | many | -
TGTGCCAGCAGCTTGGAGGCGGCAGTAAACATTCAGTACTTC | CASSLEAAVNIQYF | TRBV5-5 | 14 | TRBJ2-4 | many | -
TGCAGTGCCTCACCGACAGGGGGATTATTAGCTGGAAACACCATATATTTT | CSASPTGGLLAGNTIYF | TRBV20-1 | 17 | TRBJ1-3 | many | TRBD1
TGTGCCAGCAGCTTAGGGCTAGCGCCGGGAGTTACCTACAATGAGCAGTTCTTC | CASSLGLAPGVTYNEQFF | TRBV7-9 | 18 | TRBJ2-1 | few | -
TGTGCCAGCAGCCCCGTTCGGGGTCTCACTGAAGCTTTCTTT | CASSPVRGLTEAFF | TRBV7-9 | 14 | TRBJ1-1 | - | -
TGTGCCAGCAGCGCAAACAGGGGGACTAATGAAAAACTGTTTTTT | CASSANRGTNEKLFF | TRBV11-2 | 15 | TRBJ1-4 | - | TRBD1
TGCGCCAGCAGCCAAGGCAGGGGGCGAGGCACTGAAGCTTTCTTT | CASSQGRGRGTEAFF | TRBV4-3 | 15 | TRBJ1-1 | many | TRBD1
TGTGCCGTAGGGACAGGGGGCACTGAAGCTTTCTTT | CAVGTGGTEAFF | TRBV2 | 12 | TRBJ1-1 | many | TRBD1
TGCGCCAGCAGCTTGGTGGGACAGGGGATTATCGGTGAGCAGTTCTTC | CASSLVGQGIIGEQFF | TRBV5-1 | 16 | TRBJ2-1 | many | TRBD1
TGCAGTGTCAACGAGCGGGATGCGCAGTATTTT | CSVNERDAQYF | TRBV20-1 | 11 | TRBJ2-3 | many | TRBD2
TGCGCCAGCAGCTTGGCGTTTAGCGGGAGGAAGTTAAGCAATGAGCAGTTCTTC | CASSLAFSGRKLSNEQFF | TRBV5-1 | 18 | TRBJ2-1 | many | TRBD2
TGTGCCAGCAGTTACTCGAAGGCCAGCGGGAGTCCAGATACGCAGTATTTT | CASSYSKASGSPDTQYF | TRBV6-5 | 17 | TRBJ2-3 | few | TRBD2
TGTGCCAGCAGTTTAGGGACCCTCTCTGGAAACACCATATATTTT | CASSLGTLSGNTIYF | TRBV12-3/TRBV12-4 | 15 | TRBJ1-3 | many | -
TGTGCCAGCAGCCAAGTCCCCAGCGACTACAATGAGCAGTTCTTC | CASSQVPSDYNEQFF | TRBV3-1 | 15 | TRBJ2-1 | many | -
TGTGCCACCAGCAGAGGAAGGGGTTTAGAGACCCAGTACTTC | CATSRGRGLETQYF | TRBV15 | 14 | TRBJ2-5 | many | -
TGTGCCAGCAGCTCCCTTGCCAACGTCTACACAGATACGCAGTATTTT | CASSSLANVYTDTQYF | TRBV7-6 | 16 | TRBJ2-3 | - | -
TGTGCCAGCAGCCAAGAAATACGGTCCTACGAGCAGTACTTC | CASSQEIRSYEQYF | TRBV14 | 14 | TRBJ2-7 | many | -
TGTGCCAGCAGCTCCCGGACAGGGAAGGATCAGCCCCAGCATTTT | CASSSRTGKDQPQHF | TRBV7-2 | 15 | TRBJ1-5 | many | TRBD1
TGTGCCAGCAGCATCGTTAATTACGAGCAGTACTTC | CASSIVNYEQYF | TRBV11-2 | 12 | TRBJ2-7 | many | -
TGTGCCAGCAGTTGGGACTCGCTCGACTACGAGCAGTACTTC | CASSWDSLDYEQYF | TRBV6-5 | 14 | TRBJ2-7 | many | -
TGTGCCAGCAGCGAAAACGGAGCGATGGATGAGCAGTTCTTC | CASSENGAMDEQFF | TRBV21-1 | 14 | TRBJ2-1 | many | -
TGCAGCGTTGCGAGGACAGGGACTCGTAGGGAGCAGTACTTC | CSVARTGTRREQYF | TRBV29-1 | 14 | TRBJ2-7 | many | TRBD1
TGTGCCAGCAGCTCCACGGGAGCGGGTAAAAACATTCAGTACTTC | CASSSTGAGKNIQYF | TRBV11-2 | 15 | TRBJ2-4 | - | -
TGTGCCTGGAGTGGTGGTCGGATCAATGAGCAGTTCTTC | CAWSGGRINEQFF | TRBV30 | 13 | TRBJ2-1 | many | -
TGCGCCAGCAGCCCAGGGCTAGCGGGAGCCGCTAACACCGGGGAGCTGTTTTTT | CASSPGLAGAANTGELFF | TRBV5-1 | 18 | TRBJ2-2 | many | TRBD2
TGTGCCAGCAGTGTACAGGGCCCGAACACTGAAGCTTTCTTT | CASSVQGPNTEAFF | TRBV28 | 14 | TRBJ1-1 | many | -
TGTGCCAGCAGCGAAAACAGGGGAGGCGGAAACACCATATATTTT | CASSENRGGGNTIYF | TRBV7-2 | 15 | TRBJ1-3 | many | TRBD1